The 22 T cell receptor beta chains below come from one sample, sequenced in a study of blood T cell repertoires in COVID-19. The method was immunoSEQ multiplex PCR; TCRdb's version includes in-frame clones alone and lacks a portion of them. In the table there are around 120,000 clones, about 78% of which are singletons. The sample was peripheral blood. Receptors originate from a man between 70 and 80 years old with acute or convalescent COVID-19.

The V and J genes are TRBV2 and TRBJ1-3, with D uncertain. The germline gives CDR1 SNHLY, CDR2 FYNNEI. The V end was cut by 0 bases, the J end by 3 bases, with 9 bases between. The CDR3 runs to 15 residues. DNA of the CDR3: TGTGCCAGCAGTGAAGCGCGAGGGAGTGGAAACACCATATATTTT. It codes for CASSEARGSGNTIYF.

The chain has TRBV2 and TRBJ1-6; 9 bases are shared with TRBD1. V trimming: 11 bases; J trimming: 10 bases; junction bases outside the gene matches: 9. The length of the CDR3 is 13 residues. Germline V gene sequence: CDR1 SNHLY, CDR2 FYNNEI. DNA for the CDR3: TGTGCCGGGGGACAGGGAGCTGTCTCACCCCTCCACTTT. Protein sequence: CAGGQGAVSPLHF.

This CDR3 is CASSPRYRTDTQYF. In DNA, the CDR3 is TGTGCCAGTAGTCCCCGGTATCGCACAGATACGCAGTATTTT. V and J are TRBV19 and TRBJ2-3; D gene uncertain. The CDR3 has 14 amino acids. Trimming took off 5 bases at V and 1 base at J, with 10 bases between the two ends. Germline CDR1 reads LNHDA; CDR2 reads SQIVND (reference sequence).

In DNA form, the CDR3 reads TGTGCCAGCCGGGGGACAGGCAGTAATGAAAAACTGTTTTTT. This gives the protein CASRGTGSNEKLFF. The chain carries TRBV28 and TRBJ1-4; 8 bases fit TRBD1. The V gene end was trimmed by 8 bases and the J gene end by 4 bases; junction bases not matched to a gene: 6. The CDR3 has 14 amino acids. Per the germline V gene, CDR1 is MDHEN and CDR2 is SYDVKM.

V gene TRBV5-1 combines with J gene TRBJ2-3; possible D gene TRBD2, 5 bases. The CDR3 extends over 15 amino acids. V lost 2 bases and J 0 bases, leaving 10 bases between the germline ends. CDR1 and CDR2 (germline): SGHRS, YFSETQ. For the CDR3, the DNA is TGCGCCAGCAGCTTCGTGGGAGATAGCACAGATACGCAGTATTTT. Translating gives CASSFVGDSTDTQYF.

The rearrangement links TRBV6-6 to TRBJ1-2, with D perhaps matching TRBD1 (5 bases). There are 12 residues in the CDR3. Germline-derived CDR1 and CDR2 are MNHNY and SVGAGI (reference sequence). V was clipped by 5 bases and J by 8 bases, with 12 bases between them. CDR3 region: CASSDDRGGYTF. CDR3 nucleotides: TGTGCCAGCAGTGATGACAGAGGCGGCTACACCTTC.

The V call is TRBV12-3 or TRBV12-4, the J call TRBJ1-1; no definite D call. The CDR3 covers 13 residues. Trimming pared 6 bases from V and 1 base from J, leaving 9 bases between. Here the CDR3 DNA reads TGTGCCAGCAGCCCCGAACAGAACACTGAAGCTTTCTTT. This translates into CASSPEQNTEAFF.

V and J are TRBV10-3 and TRBJ1-3, with 7 bases matching TRBD1. CDR3 length equals 17 residues. Germline V gene lookup returns CDR1 ENHRY and CDR2 SYGVKD. After removal of 3 bases from V and 0 bases from J, the junction contained 8 bases not matched to a gene. CDR3 in amino acids: CAISDLRGDSSGNTIYF. In DNA form, the CDR3 reads TGTGCCATCAGTGACCTAAGGGGGGACAGCTCTGGAAACACCATATATTTT.

Only a few counts were recorded for this clone. The V gene is TRBV9, the J gene TRBJ1-2; tentative D call: TRBD1 (6 bases). The CDR3 spans 14 residues. V was pared by 2 bases and J by 8 bases, with 16 bases between. Germline V gene lookup returns CDR1 SGDLS and CDR2 YYNGEE. The DNA of the CDR3 is TGTGCCAGCAGCGTCGGGAACAGGGTGTCCGGCTACACCTTC. It specifies CASSVGNRVSGYTF.

This rearrangement joins TRBV19 to TRBJ1-2; a weak D match, TRBD1 (6 bases). V dropped 6 bases and J dropped 7 bases, with 18 bases sitting between them. Per the germline V gene, CDR1 is LNHDA and CDR2 is SQIVND (reference sequence). The CDR3 is made up of 14 amino acids. Here the CDR3 DNA reads TGTGCCAGTAGCCCTAGGGGGGAGGGAGGTGGCTACACCTTC. This encodes CASSPRGEGGGYTF.

The chain employs TRBV12-5 and TRBJ1-4; 10 positions agree with TRBD1. CDR1 and CDR2 (germline): LGHNT, FRNRAP. This CDR3 has 17 residues. J gave up 7 bases and V 6 bases, and 14 bases lay outside the gene matches. The chain's CDR3 is CASGAGTGARRGEKLFF. CDR3 DNA: TGTGCTAGTGGCGCCGGGACAGGGGCCCGTCGGGGTGAAAAACTGTTTTTT.

The chain joins TRBV9 to TRBJ2-7, with 8 bases matching TRBD2. The CDR3 has 17 amino acids. Trimming took 0 bases from V and 0 from J; bases not matched to a gene: 8. The germline CDR1 and CDR2 sequences are SGDLS and YYNGEE. CDR3 DNA sequence: TGTGCCAGCAGCGTAGTCTCGCGGGGGGCCGGCTCCTACGAGCAGTACTTC. Translation gives CASSVVSRGAGSYEQYF.

The rearrangement links TRBV7-8 to TRBJ2-3; D might be TRBD2 (6 bases). V gave up 4 bases and J gave up 2 bases, with 13 bases separating them. CDR1 is SGHVS, CDR2 FQNEAQ, per germline. The CDR3 length is 15 residues. The DNA of the CDR3 is TGTGCCAGCAGCTCCTTCCGGGGGAACACAGATACGCAGTATTTT. This translates into CASSSFRGNTDTQYF.

This clone turned up a few times. The genes are TRBV14 and TRBJ1-1; D gene ambiguous. This CDR3 comprises 15 residues. V gave up 3 bases and J gave up 4 bases, with 15 bases separating them. Per the germline V gene, CDR1 is SGHDN and CDR2 is FVKESK. The CDR3: CASSQERTRGTEAFF. The CDR3 DNA reads as TGTGCCAGCAGCCAGGAGCGGACTCGGGGCACTGAAGCTTTCTTT.

The CDR3, as DNA: TGTGCCAGCAGCCAAGAAGGGACAGGGGGCACAAAACTGTTTTTT. It encodes CASSQEGTGGTKLFF. The rearrangement uses TRBV4-2 and TRBJ1-4; 12 nucleotides line up with TRBD1. CDR1 and CDR2 from the germline V gene are LGHNA and YNFKEQ. CDR3 length: 15 amino acids. Trimming took 0 bases from V and 10 from J; bases not matched to a gene: 3.

The rearrangement uses TRBV5-1 and TRBJ2-7; 9 nucleotides align to TRBD1. Germline-derived CDR1 and CDR2 are SGHRS and YFSETQ. V was pared by 0 bases and J by 4 bases, with 5 bases of the junction left unmatched. The CDR3 sequence is 15 residues long. The CDR3 DNA is TGCGCCAGCAGCTTGGGGGCGACAGGGGGTTACGAGCAGTACTTC. Protein: CASSLGATGGYEQYF.

In DNA, the CDR3 is TGTGCCAGCAGCCAAGCTTCCGGGACAGTCTATGGCTACACCTTC. This sequence encodes CASSQASGTVYGYTF. The chain employs TRBV4-2 and TRBJ1-2; 7 nucleotides match TRBD1. Germline assignment: CDR1 LGHNA and CDR2 YNFKEQ. The ends lost 1 base at V and 4 bases at J; junction bases unmatched: 6. The CDR3 length is 15 residues.

The chain recombines TRBV12-3 or TRBV12-4 with TRBJ1-2; D gene uncertain. The CDR3 runs 12 residues. Between the trimmed V and J ends, which lost 5 bases and 8 bases, there was a span of 12 bases. CDR3 bases: TGTGCCAGCAGTCAACACTGGAGCGGCTACACCTTC. Amino acid sequence: CASSQHWSGYTF.

The chain combines TRBV19 with TRBJ1-1; 10 bases align to TRBD1. From germline, CDR1 is LNHDA and CDR2 SQIVND (reference sequence). This CDR3 is built from 16 residues. The junction had 8 bases not matched to a gene; V was cut back by 3 bases and J by 4 bases. CDR3 in DNA: TGTGCCAGTAGTATGGGGGGACAGGGGCTTGGCACTGAAGCTTTCTTT. Residues: CASSMGGQGLGTEAFF.

This clone was seen a single time. The CDR3 coding sequence is TGTGCCAGCTCACCAAATGCTGGGACAGGGAGAAATCAGCCCCAGCATTTT. Its protein product is CASSPNAGTGRNQPQHF. The chain recombines TRBV18 with TRBJ1-5, with 9 bases that match TRBD1. With 2 bases clipped from V and 4 bases from J, the junction kept 9 bases outside the gene matches. This CDR3 is 17 amino acids long. Germline values: CDR1 KGHSH, CDR2 LQKENI.

The rearrangement uses TRBV5-4 and TRBJ1-6, with 7 nucleotides matching TRBD1. CDR3 length equals 15 residues. V was clipped by 3 bases and J by 3 bases; unmatched bases: 3. Germline V gene data show CDR1 as SGHNT and CDR2 as YYREEE (reference sequence). The CDR3 bases are TGTGCCAGCAGCTGGGGACAGAGCTATAATTCACCCCTCCACTTT. It encodes CASSWGQSYNSPLHF.

The sample holds one count of this clone. The V and J genes are TRBV23-1 and TRBJ1-5; D remains unclear. TRBV23-1 is treated as an ORF (open reading frame) with a function not yet certain. The CDR3 sequence is 15 residues long. V was trimmed by 2 bases and J by 4 bases, leaving 12 bases between them. This chain's CDR3 is CASSQPPSGNQPQHF. The CDR3, as DNA: TGCGCCAGCAGTCAACCCCCGTCCGGGAATCAGCCCCAGCATTTT.